This T cell receptor (beta chain) came from a study of beta chain features in type 1 diabetes. CDR3 size: 15 residues. Trimming cost V 0 bases and J 1 base; bases outside gene matches: 2. Germline values: CDR1 GTSNPN, CDR2 SVGIG (reference sequence). Expressed TCRB transcripts were sequenced, since all the RNA that had been isolated was reverse transcribed. The study sequenced naive, central memory and regulatory T cell samples to an average of roughly 3.4 million reads. This table comes from immunoSEQ multiplex PCR, and its TCRdb copy is limited to in-frame clones, with some not included. This table has under 300,000 clones, roughly 14% appearing once. About this clone: Its antigen is unknown.

Study-wide findings and caveats: The analysis here could not establish whether HLA type shapes TCRB rearrangement. TCRB repertoires of naive, central memory and Treg cells appeared more similar among patients than among healthy donors. Moderate but significant shortening of TCRB CDR3s was recorded in all four CD4+ subsets from Type 1 diabetes patients.

Input material: naive CD4+ T cells from blood. The clonotype originates from a man aged 25-45 years with type 1 diabetes. The chain carries TRBV30 and TRBJ2-2; 7 nucleotides align to TRBD2. The CDR3 coding sequence is TGTGCCTGGAGTGTATGGGGGGGGAACACCGGGGAGCTGTTTTTT. This translates into CAWSVWGGNTGELFF.